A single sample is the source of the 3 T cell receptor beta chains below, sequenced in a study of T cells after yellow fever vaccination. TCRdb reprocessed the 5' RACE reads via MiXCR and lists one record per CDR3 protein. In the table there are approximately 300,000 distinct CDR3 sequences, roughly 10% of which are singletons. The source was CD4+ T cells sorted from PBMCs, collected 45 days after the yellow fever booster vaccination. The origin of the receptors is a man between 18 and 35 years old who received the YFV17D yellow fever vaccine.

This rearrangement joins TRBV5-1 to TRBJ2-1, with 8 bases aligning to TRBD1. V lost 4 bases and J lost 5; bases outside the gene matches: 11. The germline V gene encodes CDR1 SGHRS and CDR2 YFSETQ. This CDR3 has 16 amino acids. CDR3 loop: CASSPKPGQGDNEQFF. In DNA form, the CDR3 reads TGCGCCAGCAGCCCTAAGCCCGGACAGGGAGACAATGAGCAGTTCTTC.

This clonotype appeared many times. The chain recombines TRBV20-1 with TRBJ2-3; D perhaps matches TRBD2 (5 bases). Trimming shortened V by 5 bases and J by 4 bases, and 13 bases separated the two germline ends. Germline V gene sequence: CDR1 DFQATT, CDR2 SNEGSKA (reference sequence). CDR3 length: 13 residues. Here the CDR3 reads CSAFRRRSDTQYF. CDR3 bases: TGCAGTGCTTTTCGGCGGAGGTCAGATACGCAGTATTTT.

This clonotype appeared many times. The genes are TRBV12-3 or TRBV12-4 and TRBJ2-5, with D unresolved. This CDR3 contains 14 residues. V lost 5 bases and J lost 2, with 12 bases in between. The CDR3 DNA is TGTGCCAGCAGTCCCCCGAGCAGGCAAGAGACCCAGTACTTC. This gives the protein CASSPPSRQETQYF.